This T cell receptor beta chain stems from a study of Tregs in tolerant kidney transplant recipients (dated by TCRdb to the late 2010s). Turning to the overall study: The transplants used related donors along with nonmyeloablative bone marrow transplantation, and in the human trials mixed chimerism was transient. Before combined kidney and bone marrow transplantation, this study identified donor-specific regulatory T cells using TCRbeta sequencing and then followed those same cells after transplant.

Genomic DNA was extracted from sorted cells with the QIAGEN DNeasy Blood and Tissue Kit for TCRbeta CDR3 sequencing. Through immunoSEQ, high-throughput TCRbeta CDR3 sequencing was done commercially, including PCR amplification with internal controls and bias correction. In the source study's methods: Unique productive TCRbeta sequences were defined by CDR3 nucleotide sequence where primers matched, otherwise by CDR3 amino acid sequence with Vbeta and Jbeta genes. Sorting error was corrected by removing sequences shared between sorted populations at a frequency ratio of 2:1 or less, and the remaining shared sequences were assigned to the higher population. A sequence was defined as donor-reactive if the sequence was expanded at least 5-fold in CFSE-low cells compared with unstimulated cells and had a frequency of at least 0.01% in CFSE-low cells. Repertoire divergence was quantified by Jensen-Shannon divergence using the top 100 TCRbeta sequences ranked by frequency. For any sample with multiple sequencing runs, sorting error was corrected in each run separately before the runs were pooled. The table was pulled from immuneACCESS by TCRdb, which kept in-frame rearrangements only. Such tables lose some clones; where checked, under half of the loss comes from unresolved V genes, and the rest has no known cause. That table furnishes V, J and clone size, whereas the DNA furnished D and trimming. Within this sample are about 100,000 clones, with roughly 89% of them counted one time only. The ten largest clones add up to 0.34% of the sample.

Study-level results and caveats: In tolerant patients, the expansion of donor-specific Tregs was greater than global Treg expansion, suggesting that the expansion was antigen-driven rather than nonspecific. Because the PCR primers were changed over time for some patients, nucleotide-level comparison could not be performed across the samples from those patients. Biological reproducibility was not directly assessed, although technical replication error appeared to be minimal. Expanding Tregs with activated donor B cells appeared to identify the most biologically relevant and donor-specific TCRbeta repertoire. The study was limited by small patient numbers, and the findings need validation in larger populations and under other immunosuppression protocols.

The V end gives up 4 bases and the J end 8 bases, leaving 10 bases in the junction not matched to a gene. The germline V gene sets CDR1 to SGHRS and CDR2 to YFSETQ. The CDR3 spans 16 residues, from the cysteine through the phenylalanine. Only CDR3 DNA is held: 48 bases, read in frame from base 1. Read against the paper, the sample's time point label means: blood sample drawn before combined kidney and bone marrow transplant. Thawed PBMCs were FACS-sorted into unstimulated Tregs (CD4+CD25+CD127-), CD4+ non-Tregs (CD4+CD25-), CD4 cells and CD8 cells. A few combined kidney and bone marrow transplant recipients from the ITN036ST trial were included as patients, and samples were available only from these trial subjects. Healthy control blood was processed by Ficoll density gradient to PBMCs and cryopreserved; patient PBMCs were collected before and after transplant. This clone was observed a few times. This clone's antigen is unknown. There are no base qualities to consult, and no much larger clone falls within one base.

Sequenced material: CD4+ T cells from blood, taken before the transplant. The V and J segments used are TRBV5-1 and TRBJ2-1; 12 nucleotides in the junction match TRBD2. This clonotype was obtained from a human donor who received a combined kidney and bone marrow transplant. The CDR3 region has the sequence CASSQASGGAFYEQFF. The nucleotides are TGCGCCAGCAGCCAAGCTAGCGGGGGGGCATTCTATGAGCAGTTCTTC.